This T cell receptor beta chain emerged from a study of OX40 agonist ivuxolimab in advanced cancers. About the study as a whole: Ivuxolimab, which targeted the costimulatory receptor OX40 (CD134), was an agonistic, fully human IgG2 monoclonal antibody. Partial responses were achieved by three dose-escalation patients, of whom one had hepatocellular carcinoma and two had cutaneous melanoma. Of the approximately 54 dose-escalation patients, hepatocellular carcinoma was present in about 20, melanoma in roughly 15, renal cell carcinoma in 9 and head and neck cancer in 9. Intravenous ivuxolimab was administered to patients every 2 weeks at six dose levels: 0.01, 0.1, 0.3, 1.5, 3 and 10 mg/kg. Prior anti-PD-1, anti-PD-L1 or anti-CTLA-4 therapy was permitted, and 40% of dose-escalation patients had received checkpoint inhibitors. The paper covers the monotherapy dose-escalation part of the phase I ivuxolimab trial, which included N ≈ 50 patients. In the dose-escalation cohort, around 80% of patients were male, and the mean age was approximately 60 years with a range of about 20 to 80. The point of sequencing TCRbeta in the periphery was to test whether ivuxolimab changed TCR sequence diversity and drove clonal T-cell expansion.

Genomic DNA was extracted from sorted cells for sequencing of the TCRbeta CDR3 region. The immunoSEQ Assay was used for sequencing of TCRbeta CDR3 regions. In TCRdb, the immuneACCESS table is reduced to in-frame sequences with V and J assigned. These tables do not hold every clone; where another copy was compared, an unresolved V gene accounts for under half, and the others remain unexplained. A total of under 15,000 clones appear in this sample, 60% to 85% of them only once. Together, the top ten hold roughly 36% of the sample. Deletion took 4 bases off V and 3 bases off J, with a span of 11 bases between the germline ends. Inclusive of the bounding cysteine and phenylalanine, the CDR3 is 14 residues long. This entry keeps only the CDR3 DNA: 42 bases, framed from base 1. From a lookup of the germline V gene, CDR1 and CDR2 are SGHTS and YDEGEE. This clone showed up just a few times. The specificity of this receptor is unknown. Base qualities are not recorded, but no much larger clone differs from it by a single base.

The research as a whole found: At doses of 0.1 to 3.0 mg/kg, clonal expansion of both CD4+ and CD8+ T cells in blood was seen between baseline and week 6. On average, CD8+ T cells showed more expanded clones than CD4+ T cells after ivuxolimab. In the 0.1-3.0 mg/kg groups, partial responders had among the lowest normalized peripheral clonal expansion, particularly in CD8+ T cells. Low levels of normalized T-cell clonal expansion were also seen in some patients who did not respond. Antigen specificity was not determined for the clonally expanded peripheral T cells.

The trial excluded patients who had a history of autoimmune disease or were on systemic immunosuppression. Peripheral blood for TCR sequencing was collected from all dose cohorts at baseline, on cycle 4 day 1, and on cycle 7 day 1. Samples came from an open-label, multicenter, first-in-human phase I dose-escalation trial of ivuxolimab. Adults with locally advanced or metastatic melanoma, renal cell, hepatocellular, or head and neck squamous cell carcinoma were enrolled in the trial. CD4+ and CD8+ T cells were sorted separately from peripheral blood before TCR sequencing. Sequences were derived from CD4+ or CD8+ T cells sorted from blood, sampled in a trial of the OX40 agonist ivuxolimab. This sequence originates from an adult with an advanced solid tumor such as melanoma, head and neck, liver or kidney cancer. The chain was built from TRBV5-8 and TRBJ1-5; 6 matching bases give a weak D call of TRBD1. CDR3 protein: CASSTDSYNQPQHF. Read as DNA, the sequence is TGTGCCAGCAGCACGGACAGCTACAATCAGCCCCAGCATTTT.